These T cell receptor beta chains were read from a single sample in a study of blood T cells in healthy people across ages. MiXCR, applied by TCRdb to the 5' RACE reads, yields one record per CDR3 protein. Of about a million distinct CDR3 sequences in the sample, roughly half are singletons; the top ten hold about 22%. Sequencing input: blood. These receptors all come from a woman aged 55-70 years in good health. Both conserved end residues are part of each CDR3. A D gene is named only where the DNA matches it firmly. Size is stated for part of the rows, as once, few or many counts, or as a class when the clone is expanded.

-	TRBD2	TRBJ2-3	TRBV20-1	TGCAGTGCTAGAGAGCATGGACTAGCCCTCTATACGCAGTATTTT	CSAREHGLALYTQYF
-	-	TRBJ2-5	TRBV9	TGTGCCAGCAGCCCTTGGGGTACATCCCCGGGGACCCAGTACTTC	CASSPWGTSPGTQYF
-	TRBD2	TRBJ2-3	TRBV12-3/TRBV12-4	TGTGCCAGCAGCCGTCTCGGACTAGCGGTCACAGATACGCAGTATTTT	CASSRLGLAVTDTQYF
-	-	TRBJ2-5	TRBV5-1	TGCGCCAGCGAACCACAGGGGGGGGAGACCCAGTACTTC	CASEPQGGETQYF
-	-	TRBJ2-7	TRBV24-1	TGTGCCACCAGTGATGGGAACAGGAACGAGCAGTACTTC	CATSDGNRNEQYF
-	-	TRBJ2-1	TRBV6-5	TGTGCCACCACCACCTCAGGAGGGGGCAATGAGCAGTTCTTC	CATTTSGGGNEQFF
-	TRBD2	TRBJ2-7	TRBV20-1	TGCAGACCGTTAAGGGAGGGCTACGAGCAGTACTTC	CRPLREGYEQYF
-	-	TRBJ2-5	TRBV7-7	TGTGCCAGCAGCTTAGGTTTCGCGGAACAAGAGACCCAGTACTTC	CASSLGFAEQETQYF
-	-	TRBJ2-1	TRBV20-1	TGCAGTGCTGCAGTGGTGGATGAGCAGTTCTTC	CSAAVVDEQFF
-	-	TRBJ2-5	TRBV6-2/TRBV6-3	TGTGCCAGCAGTTTTCGACCGGAGACCCAGTACTTC	CASSFRPETQYF
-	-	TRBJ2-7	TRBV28	TGTGCCAGCAGTTGGACGGTATCCGAGCAGTACTTC	CASSWTVSEQYF
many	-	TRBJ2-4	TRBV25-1	TGTGCCAGCAAGGGGCTAGCCAAAAACATTCAGTACTTC	CASKGLAKNIQYF
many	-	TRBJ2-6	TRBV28	TGTGCCATTCGGCTCTCTGGGGCCAACGTCCTGACTTTC	CAIRLSGANVLTF
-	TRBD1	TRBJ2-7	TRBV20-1	TGCAGTGCTACAGTCGGGACAGGGGCCTACGAGCAGTACTTC	CSATVGTGAYEQYF
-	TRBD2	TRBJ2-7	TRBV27	TGTGCCAGCAGTTTGTTTCCGGGACTAGCTTCTTACGAGCAGTACTTC	CASSLFPGLASYEQYF
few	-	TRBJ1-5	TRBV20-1	TGCAGTGCTTCGCGATCTAATCAGCCCCAGCATTTT	CSASRSNQPQHF
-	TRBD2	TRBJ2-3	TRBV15	TGTGCCACCAGCAGAGATCAAGGGACTAGTGCAGATACGCAGTATTTT	CATSRDQGTSADTQYF
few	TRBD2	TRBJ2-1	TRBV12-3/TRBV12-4	TGTGCCAGCAGTGTGCGGAAGCGGGAGGGCCAGAATGAGCAGTTCTTC	CASSVRKREGQNEQFF
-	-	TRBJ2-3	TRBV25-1	TGTGCCAGCAGTGAACCCCGTGGTAGCGGAACAGATACGCAGTATTTT	CASSEPRGSGTDTQYF
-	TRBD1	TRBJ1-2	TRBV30	TGTGCCTGGAGTGTACGCCCGACCCCGGGTAGGGGGCAAGGCTACACCTTC	CAWSVRPTPGRGQGYTF
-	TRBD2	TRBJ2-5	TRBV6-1	TGTGCCAGCAGTGATGTAGGGAGGGCGGAGACCCAGTACTTC	CASSDVGRAETQYF
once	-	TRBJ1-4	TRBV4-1	TGCGCCAGCAGCCAAGTACAGGTGGGGAAAAGTGAAAAACTGTTTTTT	CASSQVQVGKSEKLFF
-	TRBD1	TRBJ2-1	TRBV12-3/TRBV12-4	TGTGCCACAGACAGGGACAATGAGCAGTTCTTC	CATDRDNEQFF